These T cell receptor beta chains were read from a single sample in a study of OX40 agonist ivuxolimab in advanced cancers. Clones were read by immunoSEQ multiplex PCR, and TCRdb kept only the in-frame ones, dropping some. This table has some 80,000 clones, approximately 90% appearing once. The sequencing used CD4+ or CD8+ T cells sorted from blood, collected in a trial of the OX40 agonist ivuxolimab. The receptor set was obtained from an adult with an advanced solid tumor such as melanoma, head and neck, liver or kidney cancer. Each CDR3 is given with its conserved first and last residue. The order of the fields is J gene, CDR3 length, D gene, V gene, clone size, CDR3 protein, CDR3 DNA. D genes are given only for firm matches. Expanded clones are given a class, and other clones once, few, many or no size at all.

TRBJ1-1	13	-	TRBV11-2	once	CASSLGPDTEAFF	TGTGCCAGCAGCTTAGGTCCAGACACTGAAGCTTTCTTT
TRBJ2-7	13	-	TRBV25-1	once	CASSELNGNEQYF	TGTGCCAGCAGTGAATTAAATGGAAACGAGCAGTACTTC
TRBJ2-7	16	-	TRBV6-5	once	CASSSLQGRRTYEQYF	TGTGCCAGCAGTTCCTTACAGGGCCGAAGGACCTACGAGCAGTACTTC
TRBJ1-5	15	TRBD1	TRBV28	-	CASRRQGAGNQPQHF	TGTGCCAGCAGGCGACAGGGGGCAGGCAATCAGCCCCAGCATTTT
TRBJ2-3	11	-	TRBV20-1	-	CSARVADTQYF	TGCAGTGCTAGAGTGGCAGATACGCAGTATTTT
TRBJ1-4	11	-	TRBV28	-	CASSLGEKLFF	TGTGCCAGCAGTTTGGGCGAAAAACTGTTTTTT
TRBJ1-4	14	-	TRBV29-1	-	CSVKGGGANEKLFF	TGCAGCGTTAAGGGTGGCGGGGCAAATGAAAAACTGTTTTTT
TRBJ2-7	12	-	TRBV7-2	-	CASSLVQTEQYF	TGTGCCAGCAGCTTGGTTCAGACCGAGCAGTACTTC
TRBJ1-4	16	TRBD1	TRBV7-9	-	CASSLVVGDSNEKLFF	TGTGCCAGCAGCTTAGTCGTCGGGGACAGCAATGAAAAACTGTTTTTT
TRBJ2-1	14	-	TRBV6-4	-	CASSDPPLANEQFF	TGTGCCAGCAGTGACCCCCCACTAGCAAATGAGCAGTTCTTC
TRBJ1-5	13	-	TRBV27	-	CASSLTRDQPQHF	TGTGCCAGCAGTTTGACTAGAGATCAGCCCCAGCATTTT
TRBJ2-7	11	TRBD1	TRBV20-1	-	CSADRDYEQYF	TGCAGTGCAGACAGGGATTACGAGCAGTACTTC
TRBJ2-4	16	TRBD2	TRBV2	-	CASSSDGGLAKNIQYF	TGTGCCAGCAGTTCTGACGGGGGGTTAGCCAAAAACATTCAGTACTTC
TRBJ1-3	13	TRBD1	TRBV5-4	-	CASSLGQGYTIYF	TGTGCCAGCAGCTTGGGACAGGGGTACACCATATATTTT
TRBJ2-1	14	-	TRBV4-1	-	CASSHQEQGSEQFF	TGCGCCAGCAGCCACCAAGAGCAGGGATCTGAGCAGTTCTTC
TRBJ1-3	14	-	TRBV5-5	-	CASSLPSSGNTIYF	TGTGCCAGCAGCTTGCCCTCCTCTGGAAACACCATATATTTT
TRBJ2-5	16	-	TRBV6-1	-	CASSAFQGGTQETQYF	TGTGCCAGCAGTGCCTTCCAGGGTGGGACCCAAGAGACCCAGTACTTC
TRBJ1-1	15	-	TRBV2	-	CASNRPASRNTEAFF	TGTGCCAGCAATCGACCGGCATCCCGGAACACTGAAGCTTTCTTT
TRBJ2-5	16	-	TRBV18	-	CASSSSGGFLQETQYF	TGTGCCAGCTCATCCAGTGGGGGGTTCCTCCAAGAGACCCAGTACTTC
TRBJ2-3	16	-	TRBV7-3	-	CASSSTSGTQADTQYF	TGTGCCAGCAGCTCCACCTCCGGGACTCAAGCAGATACGCAGTATTTT
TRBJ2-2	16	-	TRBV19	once	CASSIDARSRTGELFF	TGTGCCAGTAGTATAGATGCGAGAAGTCGGACCGGGGAGCTGTTTTTT
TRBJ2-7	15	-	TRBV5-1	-	CASSLIGAAAYEQYF	TGCGCCAGCAGCTTAATCGGAGCGGCGGCCTACGAGCAGTACTTC
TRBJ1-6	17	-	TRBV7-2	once	CASSLEGFRTYNSPLHF	TGTGCCAGCAGCTTAGAAGGGTTTAGAACCTATAATTCACCCCTCCACTTT
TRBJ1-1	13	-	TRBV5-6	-	CASRFWGGTEAFF	TGTGCCAGCAGGTTTTGGGGGGGTACTGAAGCTTTCTTT
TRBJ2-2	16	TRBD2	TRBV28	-	CASSQNGGANTGELFF	TGTGCCAGCAGCCAAAACGGGGGGGCGAACACCGGGGAGCTGTTTTTT
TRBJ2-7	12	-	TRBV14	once	CASSQGMGTQYF	TGTGCCAGCAGCCAAGGCATGGGGACGCAGTACTTC
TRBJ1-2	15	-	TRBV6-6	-	CASSLGAGEGYGYTF	TGTGCCAGCAGCCTCGGGGCAGGGGAGGGGTATGGCTACACCTTC
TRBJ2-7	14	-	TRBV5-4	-	CASSSRVVPYEQYF	TGTGCCAGCAGCTCGAGGGTGGTTCCCTACGAGCAGTACTTC
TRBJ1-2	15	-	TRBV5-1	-	CASSSGDLGRDGYTF	TGCGCCAGCAGCTCAGGGGACCTGGGGAGGGATGGCTACACCTTC
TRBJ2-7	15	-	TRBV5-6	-	CASSLTGRGTYEQYF	TGTGCCAGCAGCTTGACAGGGAGAGGAACCTACGAGCAGTACTTC
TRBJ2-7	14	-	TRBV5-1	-	CASSFTGKWDEQYF	TGCGCCAGCAGCTTCACAGGGAAGTGGGACGAGCAGTACTTC
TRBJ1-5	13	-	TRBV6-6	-	CASSQSVGQPQHF	TGTGCCAGCAGCCAGTCAGTTGGTCAGCCCCAGCATTTT
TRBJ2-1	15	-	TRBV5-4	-	CASSSTSSSYNEQFF	TGTGCCAGCAGCTCCACTAGCAGCTCCTACAATGAGCAGTTCTTC
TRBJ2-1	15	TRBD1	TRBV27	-	CASSYTGVGYNEQFF	TGTGCCAGCAGTTACACAGGGGTGGGATACAATGAGCAGTTCTTC
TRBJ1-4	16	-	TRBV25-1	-	CASSTTLPTNREKLFF	TGTGCCAGCAGTACAACCCTCCCAACAAATAGAGAAAAACTGTTTTTT
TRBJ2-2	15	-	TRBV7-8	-	CASSKWDTNTGELFF	TGTGCCAGCAGCAAGTGGGATACGAACACCGGGGAGCTGTTTTTT
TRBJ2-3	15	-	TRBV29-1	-	CSVDRQGLSTDTQYF	TGCAGCGTTGATAGACAGGGACTAAGCACAGATACGCAGTATTTT
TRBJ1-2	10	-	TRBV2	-	CASSVYGYTF	TGTGCCAGCAGCGTTTATGGCTACACCTTC
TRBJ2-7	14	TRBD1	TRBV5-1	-	CASRAARQGGEQYF	TGCGCCAGCAGAGCAGCCCGACAGGGCGGCGAGCAGTACTTC
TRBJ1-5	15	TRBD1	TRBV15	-	CATSRDRGYNQPQHF	TGTGCCACCAGTAGGGACAGGGGGTATAATCAGCCCCAGCATTTT
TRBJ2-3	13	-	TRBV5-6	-	CASSRDSTDTQYF	TGTGCCAGCAGCCGGGACAGCACAGATACGCAGTATTTT
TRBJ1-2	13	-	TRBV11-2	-	CASSLRHPYGYTF	TGTGCCAGCAGCTTAAGACATCCTTATGGCTACACCTTC
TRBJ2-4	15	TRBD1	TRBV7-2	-	CASSSTVGQKNIQYF	TGTGCCAGCAGCTCCACCGTGGGACAGAAAAACATTCAGTACTTC
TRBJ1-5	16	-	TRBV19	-	CASSITGSRSNQPQHF	TGTGCCAGTAGTATAACAGGGAGCAGAAGCAATCAGCCCCAGCATTTT
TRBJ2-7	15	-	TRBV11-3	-	CASSSSSGGPYEQYF	TGTGCCAGCAGCTCGTCCTCGGGCGGTCCCTACGAGCAGTACTTC
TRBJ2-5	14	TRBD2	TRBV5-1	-	CASSPNLAEETQYF	TGCGCCAGCAGCCCCAACCTAGCGGAAGAGACCCAGTACTTC
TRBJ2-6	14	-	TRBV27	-	CASSFRAGANVLTF	TGTGCCAGCAGTTTTAGAGCTGGGGCCAACGTCCTGACTTTC
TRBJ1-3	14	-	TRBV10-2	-	CASRQPGFGNTIYF	TGCGCCAGCAGGCAACCTGGCTTCGGAAACACCATATATTTT
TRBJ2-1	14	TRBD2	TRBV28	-	CATQELAGSRGQFF	TGTGCCACCCAGGAACTAGCGGGGTCCCGGGGGCAGTTCTTC
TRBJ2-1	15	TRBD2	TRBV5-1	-	CASSLVASGNGEQFF	TGCGCCAGCAGCTTGGTGGCTAGCGGGAACGGTGAGCAGTTCTTC
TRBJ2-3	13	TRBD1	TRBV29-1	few	CSVGDSPTDTQYF	TGCAGCGTTGGGGACAGTCCCACGGATACGCAGTATTTT
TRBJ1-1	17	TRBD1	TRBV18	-	CASSPRYGTGDTYEAFF	TGTGCCAGCTCACCACGATACGGAACAGGGGATACCTATGAAGCTTTCTTT
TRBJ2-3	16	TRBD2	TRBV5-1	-	CASSLRTSGSGDTQYF	TGCGCCAGCAGCTTGAGGACTAGCGGGAGTGGGGATACGCAGTATTTT
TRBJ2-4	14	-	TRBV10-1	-	CASSERNRESIQYF	TGCGCCAGCAGTGAGCGGAACAGGGAGAGCATTCAGTACTTC